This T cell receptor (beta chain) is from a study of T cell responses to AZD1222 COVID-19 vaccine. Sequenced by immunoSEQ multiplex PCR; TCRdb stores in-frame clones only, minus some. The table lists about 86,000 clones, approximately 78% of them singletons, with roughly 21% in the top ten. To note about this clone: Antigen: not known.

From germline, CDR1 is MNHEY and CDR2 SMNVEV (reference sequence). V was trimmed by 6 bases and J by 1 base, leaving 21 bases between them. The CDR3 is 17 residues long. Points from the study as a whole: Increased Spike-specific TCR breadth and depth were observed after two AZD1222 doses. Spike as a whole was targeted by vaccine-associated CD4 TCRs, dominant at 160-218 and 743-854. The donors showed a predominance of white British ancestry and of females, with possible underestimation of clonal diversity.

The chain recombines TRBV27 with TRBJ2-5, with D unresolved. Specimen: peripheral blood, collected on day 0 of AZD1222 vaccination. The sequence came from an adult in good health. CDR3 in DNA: TGTGCCAGCAGCCCTTATCATCTCACTTACGTCCAAGAGACCCAGTACTTC. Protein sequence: CASSPYHLTYVQETQYF.